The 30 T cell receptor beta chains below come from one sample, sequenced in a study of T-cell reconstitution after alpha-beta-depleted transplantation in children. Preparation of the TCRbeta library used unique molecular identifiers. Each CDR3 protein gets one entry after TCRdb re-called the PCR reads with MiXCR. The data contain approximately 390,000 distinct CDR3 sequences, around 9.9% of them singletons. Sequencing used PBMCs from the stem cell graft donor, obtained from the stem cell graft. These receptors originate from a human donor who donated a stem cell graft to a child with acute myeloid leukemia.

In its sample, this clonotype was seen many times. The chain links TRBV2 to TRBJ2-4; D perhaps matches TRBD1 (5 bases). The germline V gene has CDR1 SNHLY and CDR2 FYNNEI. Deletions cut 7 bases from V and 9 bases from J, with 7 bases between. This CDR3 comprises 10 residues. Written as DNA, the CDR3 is TGTGCCAGCAATCAGGGCATTCAGTACTTC. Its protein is CASNQGIQYF.

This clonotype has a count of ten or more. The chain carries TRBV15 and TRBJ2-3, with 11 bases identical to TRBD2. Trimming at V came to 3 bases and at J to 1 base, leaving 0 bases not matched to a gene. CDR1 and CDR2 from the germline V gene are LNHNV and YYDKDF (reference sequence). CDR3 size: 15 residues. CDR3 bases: TGTGCCACCAGCAGGACTAGCGGGGGCACAGATACGCAGTATTTT. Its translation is CATSRTSGGTDTQYF.

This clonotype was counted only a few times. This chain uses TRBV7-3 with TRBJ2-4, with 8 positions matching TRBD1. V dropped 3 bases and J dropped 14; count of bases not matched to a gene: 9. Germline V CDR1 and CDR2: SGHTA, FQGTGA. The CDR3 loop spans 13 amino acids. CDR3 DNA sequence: TGTGCCAGCAGCTTCGACAGGGGAGGATTGAAGTACTTC. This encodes CASSFDRGGLKYF.

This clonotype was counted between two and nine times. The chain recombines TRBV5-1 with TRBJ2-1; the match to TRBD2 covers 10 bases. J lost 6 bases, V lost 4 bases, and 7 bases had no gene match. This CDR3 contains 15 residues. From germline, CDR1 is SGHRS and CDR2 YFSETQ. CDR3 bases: TGCGCCAGCAGCGCCGAACTAGCGGGGCTCAATGAGCAGTTCTTC. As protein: CASSAELAGLNEQFF.

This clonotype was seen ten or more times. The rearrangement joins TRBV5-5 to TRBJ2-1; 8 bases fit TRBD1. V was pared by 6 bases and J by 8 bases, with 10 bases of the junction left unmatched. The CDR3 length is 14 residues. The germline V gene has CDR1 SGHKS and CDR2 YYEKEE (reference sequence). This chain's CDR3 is CASNGQGTSYEQFF. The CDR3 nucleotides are TGTGCCAGCAACGGACAGGGTACTAGTTATGAGCAGTTCTTC.

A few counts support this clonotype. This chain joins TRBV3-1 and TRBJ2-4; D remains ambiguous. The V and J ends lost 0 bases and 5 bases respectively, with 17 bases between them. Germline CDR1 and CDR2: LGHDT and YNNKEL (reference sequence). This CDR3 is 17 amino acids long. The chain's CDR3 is CASSQDFFVQEQNIQYF. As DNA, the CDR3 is TGTGCCAGCAGCCAAGATTTCTTCGTCCAGGAACAAAACATTCAGTACTTC.

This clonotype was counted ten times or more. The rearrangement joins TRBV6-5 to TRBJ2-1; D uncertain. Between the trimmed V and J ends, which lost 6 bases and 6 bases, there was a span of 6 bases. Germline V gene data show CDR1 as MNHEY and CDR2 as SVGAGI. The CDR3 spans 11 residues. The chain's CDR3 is CASRRSNEQFF. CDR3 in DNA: TGTGCCAGCAGGAGAAGCAATGAGCAGTTCTTC.

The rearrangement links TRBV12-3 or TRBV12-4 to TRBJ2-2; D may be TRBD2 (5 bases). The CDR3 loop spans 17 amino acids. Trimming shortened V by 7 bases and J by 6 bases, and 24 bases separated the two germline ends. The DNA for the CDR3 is TGTGCCAGCATTTCGCCTTTAACGGGGAAGAGGGCCGGGGAGCTGTTTTTT. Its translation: CASISPLTGKRAGELFF.

The CDR3 is CSVEDRPYTGELFF. Here the CDR3 DNA reads TGCAGCGTTGAAGATAGGCCGTACACCGGGGAGCTGTTTTTT. This chain connects TRBV29-1 to TRBJ2-2; no clear D. The CDR3 contains 14 residues. The V gene's germline CDR1 is SQVTM and CDR2 ANQGSEA. The V gene lost 0 bases and the J gene lost 3 bases, with 8 bases spanning the gap.

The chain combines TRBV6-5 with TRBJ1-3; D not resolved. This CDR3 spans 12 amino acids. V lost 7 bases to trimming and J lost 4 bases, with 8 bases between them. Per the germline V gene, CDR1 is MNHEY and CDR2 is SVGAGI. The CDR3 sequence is CASTAEGNTIYF. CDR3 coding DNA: TGTGCCAGCACGGCAGAAGGAAACACCATATATTTT.

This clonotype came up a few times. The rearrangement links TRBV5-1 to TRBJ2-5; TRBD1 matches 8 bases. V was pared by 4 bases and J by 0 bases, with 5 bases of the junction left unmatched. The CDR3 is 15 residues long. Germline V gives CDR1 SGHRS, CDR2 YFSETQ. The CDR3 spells CASSHQQGDQETQYF. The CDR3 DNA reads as TGCGCCAGCAGCCATCAACAGGGGGACCAAGAGACCCAGTACTTC.

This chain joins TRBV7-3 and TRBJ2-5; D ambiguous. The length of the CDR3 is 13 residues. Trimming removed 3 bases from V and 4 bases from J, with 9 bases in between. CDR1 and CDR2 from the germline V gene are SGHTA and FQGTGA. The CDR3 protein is CASSFNTGETQYF. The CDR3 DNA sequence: TGTGCCAGCAGCTTCAACACCGGAGAGACCCAGTACTTC.

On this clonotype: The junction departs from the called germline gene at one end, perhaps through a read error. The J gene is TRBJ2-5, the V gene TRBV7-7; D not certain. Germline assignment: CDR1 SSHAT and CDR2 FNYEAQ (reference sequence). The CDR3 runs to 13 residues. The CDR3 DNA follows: TGTGCTAGCAGCTTATCCTCGGAAGAGACCCAGTACTTC. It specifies CASSLSSEETQYF.

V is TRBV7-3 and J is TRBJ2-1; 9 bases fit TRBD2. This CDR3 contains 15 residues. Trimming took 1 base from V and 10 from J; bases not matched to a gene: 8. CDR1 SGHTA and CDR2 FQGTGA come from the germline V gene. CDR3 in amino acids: CASSLSGSGGPEQFF. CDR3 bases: TGTGCCAGCAGCTTAAGCGGAAGCGGGGGGCCCGAGCAGTTCTTC.

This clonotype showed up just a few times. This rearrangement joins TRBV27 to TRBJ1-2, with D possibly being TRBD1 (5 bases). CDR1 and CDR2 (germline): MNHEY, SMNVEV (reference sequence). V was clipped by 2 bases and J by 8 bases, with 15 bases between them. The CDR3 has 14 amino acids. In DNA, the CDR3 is TGTGCCAGCAGTTTAGGGGCAGGGAGGAGCGGCTACACCTTC. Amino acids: CASSLGAGRSGYTF.

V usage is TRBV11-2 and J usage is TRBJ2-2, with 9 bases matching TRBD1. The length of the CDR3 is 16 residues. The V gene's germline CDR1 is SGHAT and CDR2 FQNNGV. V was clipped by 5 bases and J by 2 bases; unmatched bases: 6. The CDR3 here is CASSAYRGRNTGELFF. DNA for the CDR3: TGTGCCAGCAGCGCCTACAGGGGGCGCAACACCGGGGAGCTGTTTTTT.

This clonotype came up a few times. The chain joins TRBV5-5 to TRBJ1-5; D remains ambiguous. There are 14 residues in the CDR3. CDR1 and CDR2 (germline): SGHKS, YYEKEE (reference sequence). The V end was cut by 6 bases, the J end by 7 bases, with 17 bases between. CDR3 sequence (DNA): TGTGCCAGCACCTCATACCCTGGTGCGCAGCCCCAGCATTTT. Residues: CASTSYPGAQPQHF.

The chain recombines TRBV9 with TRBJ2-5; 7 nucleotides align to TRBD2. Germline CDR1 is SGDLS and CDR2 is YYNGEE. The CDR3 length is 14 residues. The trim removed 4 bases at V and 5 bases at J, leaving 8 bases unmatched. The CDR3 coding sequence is TGTGCCAGCAGCATGCGCCGGGGGGACGAGACCCAGTACTTC. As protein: CASSMRRGDETQYF.

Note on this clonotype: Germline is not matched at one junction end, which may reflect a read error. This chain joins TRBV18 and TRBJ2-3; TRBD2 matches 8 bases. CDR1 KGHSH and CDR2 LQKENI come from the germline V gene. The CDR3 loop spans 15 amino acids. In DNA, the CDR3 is TGTGCCAGCTCACCAGTAAGCGGGGGCACAGATACGCATTATTTT. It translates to CASSPVSGGTDTHYF.

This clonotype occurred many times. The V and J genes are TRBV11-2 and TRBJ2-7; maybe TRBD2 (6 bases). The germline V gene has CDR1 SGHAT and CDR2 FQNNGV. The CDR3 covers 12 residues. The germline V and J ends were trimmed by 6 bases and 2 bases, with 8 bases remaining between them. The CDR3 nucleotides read TGTGCCAGCAGGGGACTGACCTACGAGCAGTACGTC. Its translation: CASRGLTYEQYV.

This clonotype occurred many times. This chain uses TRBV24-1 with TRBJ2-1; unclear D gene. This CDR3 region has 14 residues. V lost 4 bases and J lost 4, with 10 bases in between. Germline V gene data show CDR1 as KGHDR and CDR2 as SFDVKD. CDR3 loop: CATSEAGPYNEQFF. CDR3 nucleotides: TGTGCCACCAGTGAGGCTGGGCCTTACAATGAGCAGTTCTTC.

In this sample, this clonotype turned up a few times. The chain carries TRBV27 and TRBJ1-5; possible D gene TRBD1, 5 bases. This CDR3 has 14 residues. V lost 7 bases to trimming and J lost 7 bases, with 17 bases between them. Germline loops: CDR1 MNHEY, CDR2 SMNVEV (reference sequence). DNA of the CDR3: TGTGCCAGCAAGGCGGGGGGACGAAGCCAGCCCCAGCATTTT. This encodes CASKAGGRSQPQHF.

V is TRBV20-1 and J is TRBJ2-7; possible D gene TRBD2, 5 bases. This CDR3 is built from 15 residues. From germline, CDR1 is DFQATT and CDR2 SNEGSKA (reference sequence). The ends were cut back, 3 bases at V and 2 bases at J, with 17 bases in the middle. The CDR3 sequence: CSASPPVGVTYEQYF. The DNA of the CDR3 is TGCAGTGCTAGTCCGCCGGTGGGAGTGACCTACGAGCAGTACTTC.

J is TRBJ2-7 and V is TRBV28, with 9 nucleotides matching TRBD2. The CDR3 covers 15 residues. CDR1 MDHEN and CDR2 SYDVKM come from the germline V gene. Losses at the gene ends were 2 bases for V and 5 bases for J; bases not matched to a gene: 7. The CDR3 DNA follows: TGTGCCAGCAGTTTAGCGGCTAGCGGGAACGACGAGCAGTACTTC. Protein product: CASSLAASGNDEQYF. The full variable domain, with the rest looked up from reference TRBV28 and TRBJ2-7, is DVKVTQSSRYLVKRTGEKVFLECVQDMDHENMFWYRQDPGLGLRLIYFSYDVKMKEKGDIPEGYSVSREKKERFSLILESASTNQTSMYLCASSLAASGNDEQYFGPGTRLTVT.

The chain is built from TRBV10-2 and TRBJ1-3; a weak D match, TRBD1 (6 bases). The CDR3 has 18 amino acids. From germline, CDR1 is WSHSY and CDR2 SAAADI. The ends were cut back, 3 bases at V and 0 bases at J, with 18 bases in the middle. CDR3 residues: CASSDKRPGATSGNTIYF. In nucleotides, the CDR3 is TGCGCCAGCAGTGACAAACGGCCAGGGGCGACCTCTGGAAACACCATATATTTT.

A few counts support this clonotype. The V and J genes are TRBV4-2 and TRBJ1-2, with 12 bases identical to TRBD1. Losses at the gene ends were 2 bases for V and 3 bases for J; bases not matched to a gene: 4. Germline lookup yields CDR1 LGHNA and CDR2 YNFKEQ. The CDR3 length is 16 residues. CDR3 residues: CASSQTGTGGYYGYTF. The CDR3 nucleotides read TGTGCCAGCAGCCAAACAGGGACAGGGGGCTACTATGGCTACACCTTC.

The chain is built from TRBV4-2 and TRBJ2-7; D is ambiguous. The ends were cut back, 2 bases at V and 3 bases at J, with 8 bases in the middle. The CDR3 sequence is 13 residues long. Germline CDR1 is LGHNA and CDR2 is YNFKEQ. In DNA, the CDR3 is TGTGCCAGCAGCCAAAACCTAGACTACGAGCAGTACTTC. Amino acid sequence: CASSQNLDYEQYF.

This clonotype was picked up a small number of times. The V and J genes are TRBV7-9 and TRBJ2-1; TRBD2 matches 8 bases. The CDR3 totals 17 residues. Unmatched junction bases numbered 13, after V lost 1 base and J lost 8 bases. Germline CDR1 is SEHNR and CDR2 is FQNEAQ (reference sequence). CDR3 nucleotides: TGTGCCAGCAGCTTAGTTTTACGGGAGGGCCTTCGGGATGAGCAGTTCTTC. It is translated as CASSLVLREGLRDEQFF.

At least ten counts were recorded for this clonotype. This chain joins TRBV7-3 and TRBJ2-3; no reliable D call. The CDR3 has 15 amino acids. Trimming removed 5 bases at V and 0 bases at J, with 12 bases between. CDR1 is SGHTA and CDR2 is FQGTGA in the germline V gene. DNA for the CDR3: TGTGCCAGCAGCGCGACATATTCTAGCACAGATACGCAGTATTTT. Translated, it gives CASSATYSSTDTQYF.

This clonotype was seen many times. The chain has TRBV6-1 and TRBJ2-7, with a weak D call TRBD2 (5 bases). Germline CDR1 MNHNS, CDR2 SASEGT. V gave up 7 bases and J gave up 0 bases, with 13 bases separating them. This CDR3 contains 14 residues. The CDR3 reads CASNRELSSYEQYF. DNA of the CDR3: TGTGCCAGCAATCGGGAATTAAGCTCCTACGAGCAGTACTTC.